This is a list of T cell receptor beta chains from one sample in a study of cytomegalovirus exposure and HLA in healthy donors. Sequencing was performed with immunoSEQ multiplex PCR; in TCRdb, only in-frame clones are kept and a portion is missing. The table shows roughly 89,000 clones, with roughly 76% occurring only once. The sample consisted of PBMCs. The receptors were sampled from a woman under 40 in good health and CMV-seronegative. Both conserved end residues are part of each CDR3. Fields, in order: clone size, V gene, J gene, D gene, CDR3 DNA, CDR3 protein. D genes are given only for firm matches. Size is omitted from some rows. Given values are once, few, many or a class for expanded clones.

clone_size: NA; v_call: TRBV28; j_call: TRBJ2-1; d_call: TRBD2; cdr3_nt: TGTGCCAGCAAGCTGGCGGGAGGGCCTTCCTACAATGAGCAGTTCTTC; cdr3_aa: CASKLAGGPSYNEQFF
clone_size: NA; v_call: TRBV6-5; j_call: TRBJ2-2; d_call: NA; cdr3_nt: TGTGCCAGTCGACAGATTCAAAACACCGGGGAGCTGTTTTTT; cdr3_aa: CASRQIQNTGELFF
clone_size: NA; v_call: TRBV6-5; j_call: TRBJ2-1; d_call: NA; cdr3_nt: TGTGCCAGCAGTCTGATACAGGGCAATGAGCAGTTCTTC; cdr3_aa: CASSLIQGNEQFF
clone_size: NA; v_call: TRBV7-8; j_call: TRBJ2-1; d_call: TRBD2; cdr3_nt: TGTGCCAGCAGCTCACGGGGCAGCGGACTAGCGGGGTACAATGAGCAGTTCTTC; cdr3_aa: CASSSRGSGLAGYNEQFF
clone_size: NA; v_call: TRBV19; j_call: TRBJ2-7; d_call: TRBD1; cdr3_nt: TGTGCCAGTAGTGATCCGGGACAGGGACGGTACGAGCAGTACTTC; cdr3_aa: CASSDPGQGRYEQYF
clone_size: NA; v_call: TRBV7-8; j_call: TRBJ2-3; d_call: NA; cdr3_nt: TGTGCCAGCAGCTTTTTCCGTAGGGGGAGGGTCACAGATACGCAGTATTTT; cdr3_aa: CASSFFRRGRVTDTQYF
clone_size: once; v_call: TRBV9; j_call: TRBJ1-1; d_call: TRBD1; cdr3_nt: TGTGCCAGCACCCAAGGGAACAGGGGGAACACTGAAGCTTTCTTT; cdr3_aa: CASTQGNRGNTEAFF
clone_size: NA; v_call: TRBV19; j_call: TRBJ2-7; d_call: TRBD2; cdr3_nt: TGTGCCAGTTGCCGAGCGGGAGGGCTTGAGCAGTACTTC; cdr3_aa: CASCRAGGLEQYF
clone_size: NA; v_call: TRBV4-1; j_call: TRBJ2-7; d_call: NA; cdr3_nt: TGCGCCAGCAGCCAAGGAGAGCGGAACCACTACGAGCAGTACTTC; cdr3_aa: CASSQGERNHYEQYF
clone_size: NA; v_call: TRBV11-3; j_call: TRBJ2-1; d_call: TRBD2; cdr3_nt: TGTGCCAGCAGCGGAGCGGGACTAGCGGGCATTGAGCAGTTCTTC; cdr3_aa: CASSGAGLAGIEQFF
clone_size: NA; v_call: TRBV27; j_call: TRBJ2-6; d_call: NA; cdr3_nt: TGTGCCAGCAGTTTCCCGCAGGTCGGCTCTGGGGCCAACGTCCTGACTTTC; cdr3_aa: CASSFPQVGSGANVLTF
clone_size: NA; v_call: TRBV5-1; j_call: TRBJ2-2; d_call: NA; cdr3_nt: TGCGCCAGCAGAGAATCAGGGCGCGGGGAGCTGTTTTTT; cdr3_aa: CASRESGRGELFF
clone_size: few; v_call: TRBV7-8; j_call: TRBJ2-5; d_call: NA; cdr3_nt: TGTGCCAGCAGCGTTGGTAGCCGAGAGACCCAGTACTTC; cdr3_aa: CASSVGSRETQYF
clone_size: few; v_call: TRBV20-1; j_call: TRBJ1-2; d_call: NA; cdr3_nt: TGCAGTGCTAGTCTTGGCTACACCTTC; cdr3_aa: CSASLGYTF
clone_size: NA; v_call: TRBV7-6; j_call: TRBJ2-7; d_call: TRBD2; cdr3_nt: TGTGCCAGCAGCCCGTCTAGCGGGAGCCGCGAGCAGTACTTC; cdr3_aa: CASSPSSGSREQYF
clone_size: NA; v_call: TRBV20-1; j_call: TRBJ2-3; d_call: NA; cdr3_nt: TGCAGTGCCTCTACGCAGTATTTT; cdr3_aa: CSASTQYF
clone_size: NA; v_call: TRBV28; j_call: TRBJ1-4; d_call: NA; cdr3_nt: TGTGCCAGCAGTTTAGGGCAGGACACGGAAAAACTGTTTTTT; cdr3_aa: CASSLGQDTEKLFF
clone_size: NA; v_call: TRBV2; j_call: TRBJ1-2; d_call: NA; cdr3_nt: TGTGCCAGCAGTGGCAGGGGATCTAAAGGCTACACCTTC; cdr3_aa: CASSGRGSKGYTF
clone_size: NA; v_call: TRBV2; j_call: TRBJ1-2; d_call: NA; cdr3_nt: TGTGCCAGCAGTGAATATAACGGCTATGGCTACACCTTC; cdr3_aa: CASSEYNGYGYTF
clone_size: NA; v_call: TRBV5-4; j_call: TRBJ1-5; d_call: TRBD1; cdr3_nt: TGTGCCAGCAGCTACGGGACAGATCATCAGCCCCAGCATTTT; cdr3_aa: CASSYGTDHQPQHF
clone_size: NA; v_call: TRBV2; j_call: TRBJ2-7; d_call: TRBD2; cdr3_nt: TGTGCCAGCAGACTAGCGGAGTACGAGCAGTACTTC; cdr3_aa: CASRLAEYEQYF
clone_size: NA; v_call: TRBV11-3; j_call: TRBJ2-3; d_call: NA; cdr3_nt: TGTGCCAGCAGCTTACAGGGAATTGAAGATACGCAGTATTTT; cdr3_aa: CASSLQGIEDTQYF
clone_size: NA; v_call: TRBV4-3; j_call: TRBJ2-2; d_call: NA; cdr3_nt: TGCGCCAGCAGCCAAAGGGGCGGGGAGCTGTTTTTT; cdr3_aa: CASSQRGGELFF
clone_size: NA; v_call: TRBV6-4; j_call: TRBJ1-1; d_call: NA; cdr3_nt: TGTGCCAGCAGTGTCGAGGAGGGGACTGAAGCTTTCTTT; cdr3_aa: CASSVEEGTEAFF
clone_size: NA; v_call: TRBV7-8; j_call: TRBJ2-5; d_call: NA; cdr3_nt: TGTGCCAGCAGCTTAGGTTGGGGGGTCCAAGAGACCCAGTACTTC; cdr3_aa: CASSLGWGVQETQYF
clone_size: NA; v_call: TRBV5-1; j_call: TRBJ1-3; d_call: NA; cdr3_nt: TGCGCCAGCAGCTTGCGCTTGGGAGGAGGGAACACCATATATTTT; cdr3_aa: CASSLRLGGGNTIYF
clone_size: NA; v_call: TRBV6-1; j_call: TRBJ2-7; d_call: TRBD1; cdr3_nt: TGTGCCAGCAGTGAAGAAGAAATCACCGGGACAGGGGTTTTCGAGCAGTACTTC; cdr3_aa: CASSEEEITGTGVFEQYF
clone_size: NA; v_call: TRBV15; j_call: TRBJ2-1; d_call: NA; cdr3_nt: TGTGCCACCAGCAGACTCAGGGATGAGCAGTTCTTC; cdr3_aa: CATSRLRDEQFF
clone_size: once; v_call: TRBV5-1; j_call: TRBJ1-1; d_call: NA; cdr3_nt: TGCGCCAGCAGCAAGAGTACAGGGAACACTGAAGCTTTCTTT; cdr3_aa: CASSKSTGNTEAFF
clone_size: NA; v_call: TRBV2; j_call: TRBJ2-7; d_call: NA; cdr3_nt: TGTGCCAGCAGTGAACAGTACGAGCAGTACTTC; cdr3_aa: CASSEQYEQYF
clone_size: NA; v_call: TRBV29-1; j_call: TRBJ2-2; d_call: NA; cdr3_nt: TGCAGCGTGGGGGGACCCACCGGGGAGCTGTTTTTT; cdr3_aa: CSVGGPTGELFF
clone_size: NA; v_call: TRBV19; j_call: TRBJ2-4; d_call: NA; cdr3_nt: TGTGCCAGTAGTATTGGTAGGTTAAACGAGGACATTCAGTACTTC; cdr3_aa: CASSIGRLNEDIQYF
clone_size: NA; v_call: TRBV28; j_call: TRBJ2-7; d_call: TRBD2; cdr3_nt: TGTGCCAGCAGTTTAGGCGGGATGGGGGGGGGCTACGAGCAGTACTTC; cdr3_aa: CASSLGGMGGGYEQYF
clone_size: NA; v_call: TRBV30; j_call: TRBJ2-3; d_call: TRBD1; cdr3_nt: TGTGCCTGGAGTAGGGGACAGGGTGGGACAGATACGCAGTATTTT; cdr3_aa: CAWSRGQGGTDTQYF
clone_size: NA; v_call: TRBV15; j_call: TRBJ1-2; d_call: TRBD1; cdr3_nt: TGTGCCACCACCCGGGACAGGGGGCCCTTACTCTATGGCTACACCTTC; cdr3_aa: CATTRDRGPLLYGYTF
clone_size: NA; v_call: TRBV28; j_call: TRBJ1-4; d_call: NA; cdr3_nt: TGTGCCAGCAGCCTCATACAGGGTGGGGAAAAACTGTTTTTT; cdr3_aa: CASSLIQGGEKLFF
clone_size: NA; v_call: TRBV27; j_call: TRBJ2-2; d_call: TRBD1; cdr3_nt: TGTGCCAGCAGTTGGGGACAGGCGAACACCGGGGAGCTGTTTTTT; cdr3_aa: CASSWGQANTGELFF
clone_size: once; v_call: TRBV6-1; j_call: TRBJ2-3; d_call: NA; cdr3_nt: TGTGCCAGCAGTGAAGGCCAGGTGACGCAGTATTTT; cdr3_aa: CASSEGQVTQYF
clone_size: NA; v_call: TRBV5-1; j_call: TRBJ2-7; d_call: TRBD2; cdr3_nt: TGCGCCAGCAGCCCACGACTAGCGGGAGAATACGAGCAGTACTTC; cdr3_aa: CASSPRLAGEYEQYF
clone_size: NA; v_call: TRBV19; j_call: TRBJ2-1; d_call: TRBD2; cdr3_nt: TGTGCCAGTAGGAGCCGACTAGCGGGATTGTGGGAGCAGTTCTTC; cdr3_aa: CASRSRLAGLWEQFF